What follows are 17 T cell receptor beta chains derived from one specimen sequenced in a study of T cell repertoires in aging, cancer and after chemotherapy (dated by TCRdb to the late 2010s). Genomic DNA extracted from peripheral blood, rather than sorted cells or RNA, was used as the source for amplification of TCR beta rearrangements. The instrument was an Illumina MiSeq. Rearranged TRB sequences spanning V, D and J segments were amplified by multiplex touch-down PCR using a mixed TRB-A/B primer pool. TCRdb cleaned the public reads at Q25 with fastp, built clones with MiXCR and kept in-frame beta chains. Under each unique CDR3 protein, matching rows form one entry showing the most common genes and DNA. This sample gives more than 7,000 distinct CDR3 sequences in total; 34% of them show up just once. Approximately 3.5% of the sample comes from the top ten. Sequenced: blood. Receptors originate from a human donor in good health.

The gene calls are TRBV4-3 and TRBJ1-5; no reliable D call. Germline V lookup: CDR1 LGHNA, CDR2 YSLEER. The germline V and J ends were trimmed by 3 bases and 1 base, with 7 bases remaining between them. The CDR3 sequence is 14 residues long. The CDR3 DNA reads as TGCGCCAGCAGCCAGGCCGGGAGCAATCAGCCCCAGCATTTT. This sequence encodes CASSQAGSNQPQHF.

This chain joins TRBV6-4 and TRBJ2-3, with 10 bases matching TRBD2. Germline loops: CDR1 MRHNA, CDR2 SNTAGT. The CDR3 extends over 15 amino acids. The V and J ends lost 6 bases and 4 bases, in that order; junction bases with no gene match: 7. The CDR3 DNA is TGTGCCAGCAGCGTAGCGGGGGGATCGGCAGATACGCAGTATTTT. Its protein product is CASSVAGGSADTQYF.

This clonotype is deemed medium-sized. V and J are TRBV6-5 and TRBJ1-2; D is unclear. The V end lost 5 bases, the J end lost 0 bases, and 10 bases lay between the germline ends. The CDR3 contains 14 residues. CDR1 is MNHEY, CDR2 SVGAGI, per germline. CDR3 nucleotide sequence: TGTGCCAGCAGTGACGCGTACTCTAACTATGGCTACACCTTC. As protein: CASSDAYSNYGYTF.

This clonotype has only one observation. The rearrangement uses TRBV20-1 and TRBJ2-1; possible D gene TRBD1, 5 bases. Deletions cut 2 bases from V and 0 bases from J, with 26 bases between. The CDR3 is 20 residues long. CDR1 and CDR2 from the germline V gene are DFQATT and SNEGSKA (reference sequence). In DNA, the CDR3 is TGCAGTGCTAGACGTTTGGGGCGAAATGGGGCCCCCAGCTCCTACAATGAGCAGTTCTTC. Its protein is CSARRLGRNGAPSSYNEQFF.

This clonotype was observed a handful of times. The genes are TRBV20-1 and TRBJ1-6, with TRBD1 identical over 7 bases. CDR3 length: 14 amino acids. The V and J ends lost 6 bases and 10 bases, in that order; junction bases with no gene match: 12. The germline V gene encodes CDR1 DFQATT and CDR2 SNEGSKA (reference sequence). The CDR3 loop reads CSAPIAQGGSPLHF. CDR3 nucleotide sequence: TGCAGTGCCCCAATAGCCCAGGGGGGATCACCCCTCCACTTT.

This clonotype has a handful of counts. V and J are TRBV20-1 and TRBJ1-1; possible D gene TRBD1, 5 bases. Trimming took 6 bases from V and 5 from J, leaving 16 bases between them. Germline V gene data show CDR1 as DFQATT and CDR2 as SNEGSKA (reference sequence). The CDR3 has 13 residues. The CDR3: CSAYRDGGTEAFF. CDR3 DNA: TGCAGTGCCTACCGGGACGGAGGAACTGAAGCTTTCTTT.

The genes are TRBV24-1 and TRBJ2-3, with D hard to call. The CDR3 runs to 14 residues. Germline V gene data show CDR1 as KGHDR and CDR2 as SFDVKD. Trimming removed 5 bases from V and 1 base from J, with 9 bases in between. CDR3 DNA: TGTGCCACCAGTGGGGTACGGGGCACAGATACGCAGTATTTT. This translates into CATSGVRGTDTQYF.

The chain uses TRBV5-4 and TRBJ2-3; no clear D. CDR1 and CDR2 (germline): SGHNT, YYREEE (reference sequence). CDR3 length: 12 amino acids. V was trimmed by 4 bases and J by 6 bases, leaving 9 bases between them. CDR3 sequence: CASSQVEDTQYF. The DNA of the CDR3 is TGTGCCAGCAGCCAAGTGGAGGATACGCAGTATTTT.

Note on this clonotype: At one of its ends the junction is not consistent with the germline gene, which may arise from a read error. The genes are TRBV6-5 and TRBJ1-2, with a weak D call TRBD1 (5 bases). Germline V gene data show CDR1 as MNHEY and CDR2 as SVGAGI. The CDR3 contains 13 residues. The CDR3 nucleotides read TGTGCCAGCATTTACTCGACGGGGGGAGGCTACACCTTC. Amino acid sequence: CASIYSTGGGYTF.

V is TRBV12-3 or TRBV12-4 and J is TRBJ2-3, with D possibly being TRBD1 or TRBD2 (6 bases each). V was shortened by 8 bases and J by 5 bases, with 14 bases between the two germline ends. The CDR3 extends over 13 amino acids. The CDR3 is CASRPGARDTQYF. The CDR3 bases are TGTGCCAGCCGCCCGGGGGCTCGAGATACGCAGTATTTT.

This clonotype was seen more than once but under ten times. The chain uses TRBV11-2 and TRBJ1-1; D gene unclear. The V end was cut by 5 bases, the J end by 4 bases, with 5 bases between. In germline, CDR1 is SGHAT, CDR2 FQNNGV. The CDR3 runs 11 residues. CDR3 nucleotide sequence: TGTGCCAGCAGCCGTTCCACTGAAGCTTTCTTT. This codes for CASSRSTEAFF.

This clonotype was picked up one time. The J gene is TRBJ1-3, the V gene TRBV28, with D possibly TRBD1 on 6 matching bases. This CDR3 contains 15 residues. CDR1 is MDHEN and CDR2 is SYDVKM in the germline V gene. Trimming took 5 bases from V and 3 from J, leaving 14 bases between them. The CDR3 sequence is CASSNLPGDGNTIYF. CDR3 bases: TGTGCCAGCAGTAACCTCCCAGGGGATGGAAACACCATATATTTT. Combining the CDR3 with reference TRBV28 and TRBJ1-3 gives the whole variable domain DVKVTQSSRYLVKRTGEKVFLECVQDMDHENMFWYRQDPGLGLRLIYFSYDVKMKEKGDIPEGYSVSREKKERFSLILESASTNQTSMYLCASSNLPGDGNTIYFGEGSWLTVV.

This clonotype is categorized as medium-sized. At one end, the junction sequence differs from germline, possibly due to a read error. The J gene is TRBJ1-2, the V gene TRBV5-4; maybe TRBD1 (6 bases). Looked up from germline, CDR1 is SGHNT and CDR2 is YYREEE (reference sequence). There are 13 residues in the CDR3. This chain's CDR3 is CASRLDSNYGYTF. CDR3 in DNA: TGTGCCAGCAGATTGGACAGTAACTATGGCTACACCTTC.

The rearrangement links TRBV5-1 to TRBJ1-4, with D tentatively TRBD1 (5 bases). CDR3 length: 14 amino acids. Per the germline V gene, CDR1 is SGHRS and CDR2 is YFSETQ. The germline V and J ends were trimmed by 2 bases and 7 bases, with 12 bases remaining between them. CDR3 residues: CASSLGRVGEKLFF. The CDR3 DNA reads TGCGCCAGCAGCTTAGGCAGGGTGGGTGAAAAACTGTTTTTT.

The chain's CDR3 is CASSSGEVAEAFF. The CDR3 DNA is TGTGCCAGTAGTAGCGGGGAAGTGGCTGAAGCTTTCTTT. This chain uses TRBV19 with TRBJ1-1; D not certain. V was trimmed by 4 bases and J by 6 bases, leaving 12 bases between them. This CDR3 is built from 13 residues. Germline CDR1 LNHDA, CDR2 SQIVND (reference sequence). Full variable domain (outside the CDR3, taken from reference TRBV19 and TRBJ1-1): DGGITQSPKYLFRKEGQNVTLSCEQNLNHDAMYWYRQDPGQGLRLIYYSQIVNDFQKGDIAEGYSVSREKKESFPLTVTSAQKNPTAFYLCASSSGEVAEAFFGQGTRLTVV.

This clonotype came up a few times. This chain joins TRBV20-1 and TRBJ2-4; TRBD1 is a possible D gene (5 bases). V was shortened by 0 bases and J by 8 bases, with 11 bases between the two germline ends. This CDR3 has 13 amino acids. The germline V gene has CDR1 DFQATT and CDR2 SNEGSKA (reference sequence). The CDR3: CSARETQGDIQYF. As DNA, the CDR3 is TGCAGTGCTAGAGAAACTCAGGGTGACATTCAGTACTTC.

The CDR3 nucleotides read TGCAGCGTTGATAATTTTGGCGAGACAGATACGCAGTATTTT. Encoded protein: CSVDNFGETDTQYF. This chain links TRBV29-1 with TRBJ2-3; no firm D call. From germline, CDR1 is SQVTM and CDR2 ANQGSEA. V was shortened by 3 bases and J by 3 bases, with 13 bases between the two germline ends. This CDR3 spans 14 amino acids.